These 8 T cell receptor beta chains were all obtained from the same sample, sequenced in a study of blood T cell repertoires in COVID-19. The method was immunoSEQ multiplex PCR; TCRdb's version includes in-frame clones alone and lacks a portion of them. The repertoire consists of 300,000 or so clones, with 85% to 90% occurring once and the leading ten covering over 3.5%. Material: peripheral blood. The receptor source for this set is a woman between 40 and 50 years old with acute or convalescent COVID-19.

The genes are TRBV6-4 and TRBJ1-1; TRBD1 matches at 9 bases. V shed 1 base and J 6 bases; nucleotides not matched to a gene: 3. The CDR3 has 14 residues. The germline gives CDR1 MRHNA, CDR2 SNTAGT. CDR3 coding DNA: TGTGCCAGCAGTGACTGGACAGGGGCGGCTGAAGCTTTCTTT. As protein: CASSDWTGAAEAFF.

CDR3 coding DNA: TGTGCCAGCACCCAGGGAGGGGGAATAGGCTCCTACAATGAGCAGTTCTTC. Translation gives CASTQGGGIGSYNEQFF. The V and J genes are TRBV5-4 and TRBJ2-1, with D maybe TRBD2 (7 bases). Germline assignment: CDR1 SGHNT and CDR2 YYREEE (reference sequence). The CDR3 totals 17 residues. V was pared by 6 bases and J by 0 bases, with 19 bases between.

The chain combines TRBV11-2 with TRBJ1-1; D uncertain. V was shortened by 1 base and J by 1 base, with 10 bases between the two germline ends. This CDR3 is built from 15 residues. From germline, CDR1 is SGHAT and CDR2 FQNNGV. CDR3 protein: CASSLGHSQNTEAFF. CDR3 bases: TGTGCCAGCAGCTTAGGTCACAGCCAGAACACTGAAGCTTTCTTT.

This chain uses TRBV28 with TRBJ1-1; the D gene is possibly TRBD1 (6 bases). The CDR3 runs to 13 residues. Per the germline V gene, CDR1 is MDHEN and CDR2 is SYDVKM. The V and J ends lost 6 bases and 0 bases respectively, with 8 bases between them. As DNA, the CDR3 is TGTGCCAGCAGGACAGGACTGAACACTGAAGCTTTCTTT. Translating it yields CASRTGLNTEAFF.

The V call is TRBV5-1, the J call TRBJ2-3; 8 nucleotides align to TRBD1. This CDR3 is built from 16 residues. The J segment lost 3 bases and the V segment lost 4 bases, leaving 10 bases of the junction unmatched. CDR1 and CDR2 (germline): SGHRS, YFSETQ. For the CDR3, the DNA is TGCGCCAGCAGCCAGCCGACAGGGGTTAGTACAGATACGCAGTATTTT. This codes for CASSQPTGVSTDTQYF.

The V gene is TRBV19, the J gene TRBJ1-1, with 7 bases matching TRBD1. Germline V gives CDR1 LNHDA, CDR2 SQIVND (reference sequence). The J segment lost 10 bases and the V segment lost 7 bases, leaving 6 bases of the junction unmatched. The CDR3 loop spans 11 amino acids. The CDR3 bases are TGTGCCAGTAAAAACAGGGGAGGAGCTTTCTTT. As protein: CASKNRGGAFF.

This clone is a singleton in its sample. This chain connects TRBV3-1 (or the pseudogene TRBV3-2) to TRBJ2-2, with a possible D match to TRBD2 (6 bases). Trimming cost V 4 bases and J 1 base, with 10 bases left between them. The CDR3 has 15 amino acids. The germline V gene encodes CDR1 LGHDT and CDR2 YNNKEL (reference sequence). The CDR3 DNA sequence: TGTGCCAGCAGCCCCCCGGGAGTGAACACCGGGGAGCTGTTTTTT. Amino acid sequence: CASSPPGVNTGELFF.

The chain recombines TRBV6-5 with TRBJ1-6; D gene uncertain. The germline V and J ends were trimmed by 4 bases and 2 bases, with 6 bases remaining between them. Germline CDR1 and CDR2: MNHEY and SVGAGI. The CDR3 length is 14 residues. The CDR3 nucleotides are TGTGCCAGCAGTTGGCAGGCCTATAATTCACCCCTCCACTTT. Translating gives CASSWQAYNSPLHF.